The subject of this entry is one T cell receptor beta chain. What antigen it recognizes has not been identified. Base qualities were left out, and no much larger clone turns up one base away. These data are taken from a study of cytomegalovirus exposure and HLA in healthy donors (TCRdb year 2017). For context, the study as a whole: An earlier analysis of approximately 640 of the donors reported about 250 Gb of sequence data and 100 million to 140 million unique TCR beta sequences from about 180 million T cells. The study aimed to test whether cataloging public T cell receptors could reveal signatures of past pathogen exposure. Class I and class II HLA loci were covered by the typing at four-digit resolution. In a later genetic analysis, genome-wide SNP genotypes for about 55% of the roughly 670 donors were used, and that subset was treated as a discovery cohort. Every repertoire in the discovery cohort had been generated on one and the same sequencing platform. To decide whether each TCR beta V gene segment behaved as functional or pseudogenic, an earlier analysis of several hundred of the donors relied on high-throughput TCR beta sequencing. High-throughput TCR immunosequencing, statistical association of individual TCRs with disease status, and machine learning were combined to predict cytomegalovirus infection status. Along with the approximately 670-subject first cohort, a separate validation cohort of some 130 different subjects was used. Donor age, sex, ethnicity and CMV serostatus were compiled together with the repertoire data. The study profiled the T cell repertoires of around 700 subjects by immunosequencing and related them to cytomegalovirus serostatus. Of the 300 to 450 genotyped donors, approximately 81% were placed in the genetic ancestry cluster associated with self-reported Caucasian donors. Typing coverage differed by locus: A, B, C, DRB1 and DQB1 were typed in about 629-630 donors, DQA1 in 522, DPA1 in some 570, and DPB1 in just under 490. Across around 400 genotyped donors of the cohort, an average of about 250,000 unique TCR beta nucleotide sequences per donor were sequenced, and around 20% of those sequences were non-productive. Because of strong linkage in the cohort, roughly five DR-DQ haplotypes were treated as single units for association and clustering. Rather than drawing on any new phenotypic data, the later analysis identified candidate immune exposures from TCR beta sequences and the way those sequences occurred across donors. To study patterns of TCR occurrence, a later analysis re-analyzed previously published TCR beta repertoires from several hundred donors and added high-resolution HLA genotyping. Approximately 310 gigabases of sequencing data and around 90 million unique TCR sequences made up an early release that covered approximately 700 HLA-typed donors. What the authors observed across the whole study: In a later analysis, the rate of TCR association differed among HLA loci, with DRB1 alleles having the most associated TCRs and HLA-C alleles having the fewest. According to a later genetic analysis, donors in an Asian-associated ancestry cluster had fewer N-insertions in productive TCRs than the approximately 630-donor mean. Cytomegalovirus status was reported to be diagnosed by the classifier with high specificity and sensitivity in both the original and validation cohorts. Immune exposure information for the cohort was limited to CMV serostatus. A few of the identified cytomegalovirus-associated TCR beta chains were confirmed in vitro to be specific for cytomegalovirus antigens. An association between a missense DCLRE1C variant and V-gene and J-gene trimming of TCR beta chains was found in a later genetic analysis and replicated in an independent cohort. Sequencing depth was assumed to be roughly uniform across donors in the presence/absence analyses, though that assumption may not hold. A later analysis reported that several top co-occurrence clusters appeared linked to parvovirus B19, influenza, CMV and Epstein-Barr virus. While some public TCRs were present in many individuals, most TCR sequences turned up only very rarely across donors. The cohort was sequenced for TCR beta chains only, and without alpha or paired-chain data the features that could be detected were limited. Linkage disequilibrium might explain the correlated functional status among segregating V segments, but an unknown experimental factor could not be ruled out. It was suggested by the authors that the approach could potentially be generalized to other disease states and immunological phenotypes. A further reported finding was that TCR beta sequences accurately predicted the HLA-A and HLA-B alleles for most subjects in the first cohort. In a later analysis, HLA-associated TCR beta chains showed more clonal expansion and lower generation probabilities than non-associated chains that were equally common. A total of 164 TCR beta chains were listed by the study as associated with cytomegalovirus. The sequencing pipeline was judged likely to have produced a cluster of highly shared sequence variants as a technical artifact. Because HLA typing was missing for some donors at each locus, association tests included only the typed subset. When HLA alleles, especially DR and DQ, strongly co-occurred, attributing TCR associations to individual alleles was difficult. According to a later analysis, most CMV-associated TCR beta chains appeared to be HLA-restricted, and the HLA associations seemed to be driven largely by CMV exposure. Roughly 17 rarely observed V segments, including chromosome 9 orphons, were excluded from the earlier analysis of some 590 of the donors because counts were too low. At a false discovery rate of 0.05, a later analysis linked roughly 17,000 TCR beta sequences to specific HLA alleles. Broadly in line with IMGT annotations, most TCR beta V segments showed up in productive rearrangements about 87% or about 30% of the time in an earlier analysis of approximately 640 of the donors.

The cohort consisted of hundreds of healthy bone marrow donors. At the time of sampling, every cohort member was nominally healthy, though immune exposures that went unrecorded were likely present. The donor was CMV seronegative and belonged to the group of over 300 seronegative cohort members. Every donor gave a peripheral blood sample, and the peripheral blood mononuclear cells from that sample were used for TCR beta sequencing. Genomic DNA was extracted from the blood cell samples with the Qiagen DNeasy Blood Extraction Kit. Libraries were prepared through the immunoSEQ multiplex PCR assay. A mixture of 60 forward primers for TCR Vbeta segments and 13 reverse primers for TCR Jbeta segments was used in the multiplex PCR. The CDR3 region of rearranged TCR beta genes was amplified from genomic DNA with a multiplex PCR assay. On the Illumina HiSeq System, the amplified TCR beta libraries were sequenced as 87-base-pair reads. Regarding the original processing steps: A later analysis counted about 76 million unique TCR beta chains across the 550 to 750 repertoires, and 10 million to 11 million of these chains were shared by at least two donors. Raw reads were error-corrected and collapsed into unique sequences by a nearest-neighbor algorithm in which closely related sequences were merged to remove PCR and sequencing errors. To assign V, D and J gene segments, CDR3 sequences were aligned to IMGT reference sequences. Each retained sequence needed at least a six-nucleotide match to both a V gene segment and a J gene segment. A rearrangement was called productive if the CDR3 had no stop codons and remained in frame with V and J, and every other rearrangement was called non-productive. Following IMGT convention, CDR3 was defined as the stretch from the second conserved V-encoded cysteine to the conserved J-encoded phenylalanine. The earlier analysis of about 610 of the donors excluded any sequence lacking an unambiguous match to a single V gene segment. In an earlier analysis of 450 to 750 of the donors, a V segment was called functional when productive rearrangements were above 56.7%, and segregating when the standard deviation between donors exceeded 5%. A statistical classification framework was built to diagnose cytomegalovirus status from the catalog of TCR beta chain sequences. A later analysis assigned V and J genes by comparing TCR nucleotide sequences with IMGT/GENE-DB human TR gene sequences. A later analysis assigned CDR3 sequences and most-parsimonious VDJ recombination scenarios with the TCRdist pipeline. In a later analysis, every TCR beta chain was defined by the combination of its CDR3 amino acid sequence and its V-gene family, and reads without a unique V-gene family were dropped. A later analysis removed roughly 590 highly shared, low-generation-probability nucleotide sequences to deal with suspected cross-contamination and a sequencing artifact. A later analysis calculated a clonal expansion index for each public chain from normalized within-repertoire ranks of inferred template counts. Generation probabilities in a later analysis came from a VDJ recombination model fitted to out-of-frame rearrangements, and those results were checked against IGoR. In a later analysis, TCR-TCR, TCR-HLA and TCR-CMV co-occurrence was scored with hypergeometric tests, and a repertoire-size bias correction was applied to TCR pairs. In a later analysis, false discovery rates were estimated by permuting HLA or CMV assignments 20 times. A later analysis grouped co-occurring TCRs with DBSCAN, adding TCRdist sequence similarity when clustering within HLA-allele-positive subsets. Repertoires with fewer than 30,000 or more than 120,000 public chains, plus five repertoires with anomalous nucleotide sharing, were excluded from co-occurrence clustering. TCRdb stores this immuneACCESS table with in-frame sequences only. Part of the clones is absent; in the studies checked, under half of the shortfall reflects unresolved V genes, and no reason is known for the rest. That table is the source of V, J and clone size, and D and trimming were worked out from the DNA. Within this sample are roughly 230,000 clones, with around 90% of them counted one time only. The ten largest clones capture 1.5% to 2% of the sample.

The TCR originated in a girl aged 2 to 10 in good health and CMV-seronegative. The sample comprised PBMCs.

The CDR3 protein: CASSSRNEQYF. The nucleotide sequence reads as follows: TGTGCCAGCAGTTCGAGAAACGAGCAGTACTTC. The chain is assembled from TRBV28 and TRBJ2-7, with the identity of the D gene unclear. Counted from cysteine to phenylalanine, this CDR3 has 11 amino acids. Here the CDR3 DNA is all that survives: 33 bases in frame from base 1. V lost 4 bases and J lost 5 bases; the stretch between them is 6 bases long. CDR1 and CDR2 were assigned from the germline V gene as MDHEN and SYDVKM.